The 25 T cell receptor beta chains listed next were all sequenced from one sample in a study of T cells in Graves' hyperthyroidism and ophthalmopathy. It was RNA transcripts that yielded the amplified TCR beta CDR3 regions. HTBI primers were used for first-round RT-PCR of the TCR CDR3. TCRdb processed the multiplex PCR reads anew with MiXCR; each CDR3 protein has one entry. The data show tens of thousands of distinct CDR3 sequences, with roughly 56% seen just once and under 35% held by the top ten. What was sequenced was peripheral blood or thyroid tissue (not recorded which). These TCRs come from a man between 18 and 35 years old with Graves' hyperthyroidism.

The chain carries TRBV7-2 and TRBJ1-2; 7 bases are a match to TRBD1. This CDR3 is 12 amino acids long. Germline lookup yields CDR1 SGHTA and CDR2 FQGNSA. V dropped 5 bases and J dropped 7; count of bases not matched to a gene: 4. The CDR3 coding sequence is TGTGCCAGCAGCCCCAACAGGGGTGGCTACACCTTC. This translates into CASSPNRGGYTF. The variable domain in full, completed from reference TRBV7-2 and TRBJ1-2, reads GAGVSQSPSNKVTEKGKDVELRCDPISGHTALYWYRQSLGQGLEFLIYFQGNSAPDKSGLPSDRFSAERTGGSVSTLTIQRTQQEDSAVYLCASSPNRGGYTFGSGTRLTVV.

The CDR3 DNA is TGTGCCAGCAGTGAACGCCCAAGCGGGACCACAGATACGCAGTATTTT. Amino acids: CASSERPSGTTDTQYF. The rearrangement joins TRBV25-1 to TRBJ2-3; TRBD2 matches at 7 bases. Germline loops: CDR1 MGHDK, CDR2 SYGVNS. The CDR3 is 16 residues long. After removal of 2 bases from V and 2 bases from J, the junction contained 7 bases not matched to a gene.

The sample holds many counts of this clonotype. The J gene is TRBJ2-7, the V gene TRBV5-5; possibly TRBD2 for D (6 bases). The germline CDR1 and CDR2 sequences are SGHKS and YYEKEE (reference sequence). Trimming removed 0 bases at V and 2 bases at J, with 15 bases between. This CDR3 is built from 16 residues. DNA for the CDR3: TGTGCCAGCAGCTTGGGGATCGGGGGACCGACCTACGAGCAGTACTTC. This encodes CASSLGIGGPTYEQYF.

This chain connects TRBV19 to TRBJ1-2, with 8 bases that match TRBD1. V trimming: 3 bases; J trimming: 5 bases; junction bases outside the gene matches: 5. Germline-derived CDR1 and CDR2 are LNHDA and SQIVND (reference sequence). The CDR3 consists of 14 residues. CDR3 coding DNA: TGTGCCAGTAGTATCTCCGACAGGGGATATGGCTACACCTTC. Its protein product is CASSISDRGYGYTF.

The chain uses TRBV7-8 and TRBJ2-2, with TRBD2 matching over 13 bases. The J segment lost 1 base and the V segment lost 5 bases, leaving 4 bases of the junction unmatched. This CDR3 has 17 residues. Germline CDR1 and CDR2: SGHVS and FQNEAQ. The CDR3 region is CASSPRTSGGNTGELFF. CDR3 DNA sequence: TGTGCCAGCAGCCCGCGGACTAGCGGGGGGAACACCGGGGAGCTGTTTTTT.

This clonotype is deemed medium-sized. The rearrangement uses TRBV7-3 and TRBJ1-6; 11 bases agree with TRBD1. The J segment lost 9 bases and the V segment lost 2 bases, leaving 3 bases of the junction unmatched. This CDR3 has 15 amino acids. Germline V gives CDR1 SGHTA, CDR2 FQGTGA. DNA for the CDR3: TGTGCCAGCAGCTTATCCGGGACAGGGGGTTCACCCCTCCACTTT. Its protein is CASSLSGTGGSPLHF. Full variable domain (missing parts from reference TRBV7-3 and TRBJ1-6): GAGVSQTPSNKVTEKGKYVELRCDPISGHTALYWYRQSLGQGPEFLIYFQGTGAADDSGLPNDRFFAVRPEGSVSTLKIQRTERGDSAVYLCASSLSGTGGSPLHFGNGTRLTVT.

This clonotype was observed at least ten times. J is TRBJ1-1 and V is TRBV15, with no clear D. Germline V CDR1 and CDR2: LNHNV, YYDKDF (reference sequence). This CDR3 spans 13 amino acids. Trimming took off 1 base at V and 1 base at J, with 4 bases between the two ends. CDR3 sequence: CATSRVGNTEAFF. The CDR3 DNA sequence: TGTGCCACCAGCAGAGTAGGGAACACTGAAGCTTTCTTT.

This clonotype was recorded at least ten times. This sequence joins TRBV27 and TRBJ2-2; 7 bases are a match to TRBD1. Germline CDR1 and CDR2: MNHEY and SMNVEV (reference sequence). The V and J ends lost 6 bases and 1 base, in that order; junction bases with no gene match: 2. The CDR3 has 14 amino acids. The CDR3, as DNA: TGTGCCAGCAGCCGGGACAGGAACACCGGGGAGCTGTTTTTT. Amino acid sequence: CASSRDRNTGELFF.

At least ten counts were recorded for this clonotype. This chain uses TRBV7-9 with TRBJ1-1; TRBD1 agrees at 7 bases. Germline V gene sequence: CDR1 SEHNR, CDR2 FQNEAQ (reference sequence). The CDR3 extends over 13 amino acids. Losses at the gene ends were 5 bases for V and 7 bases for J; bases not matched to a gene: 7. The CDR3 region is CASSAHDRDEAFF. The CDR3 DNA follows: TGTGCCAGCAGCGCCCACGACAGGGATGAAGCTTTCTTT. Supplemented by reference TRBV7-9 and TRBJ1-1, the full variable domain reads DTGVSQNPRHKITKRGQNVTFRCDPISEHNRLYWYRQTLGQGPEFLTYFQNEAQLEKSRLLSDRFSAERPKGSFSTLEIQRTEQGDSAMYLCASSAHDRDEAFFGQGTRLTVV.

The J gene is TRBJ2-5, the V gene TRBV10-3, with 13 bases fitting TRBD2. This CDR3 has 17 residues. J gave up 0 bases and V 5 bases, and 6 bases lay outside the gene matches. Germline-derived CDR1 and CDR2 are ENHRY and SYGVKD. Written as DNA, the CDR3 is TGTGCCATCAGTTTCGGGACTAGCGGGGCGTACCAAGAGACCCAGTACTTC. Amino acids: CAISFGTSGAYQETQYF.

V gene TRBV15 combines with J gene TRBJ1-5, with D possibly TRBD1 on 5 matching bases. V dropped 4 bases and J dropped 2 bases, with 12 bases sitting between them. There are 15 residues in the CDR3. CDR1 is LNHNV, CDR2 YYDKDF, per germline (reference sequence). The DNA of the CDR3 is TGTGCCACCAGCAACGGGGCAGGCGGCAATCAGCCCCAGCATTTT. Its translation: CATSNGAGGNQPQHF. Combining the CDR3 with reference TRBV15 and TRBJ1-5 gives the whole variable domain DAMVIQNPRYQVTQFGKPVTLSCSQTLNHNVMYWYQQKSSQAPKLLFHYYDKDFNNEADTPDNFQSRRPNTSFCFLDIRSPGLGDTAMYLCATSNGAGGNQPQHFGDGTRLSIL.

This clonotype has at least ten counts. The chain employs TRBV29-1 and TRBJ1-1; maybe TRBD1 (5 bases). The CDR3 length is 13 residues. Between the trimmed V and J ends, which lost 4 bases and 8 bases, there was a span of 17 bases. Germline-derived CDR1 and CDR2 are SQVTM and ANQGSEA. DNA of the CDR3: TGCAGCGTTGTGTTCGGGGGAACCAGAGAAGCTTTCTTT. Translating it yields CSVVFGGTREAFF.

This clonotype has a handful of counts. The chain carries TRBV9 and TRBJ2-7; 9 bases line up with TRBD1. Germline CDR1 SGDLS, CDR2 YYNGEE. CDR3 length: 15 amino acids. The J segment lost 4 bases and the V segment lost 3 bases, leaving 8 bases of the junction unmatched. CDR3 amino acids: CASSGSTGGGYEQYF. In nucleotides, the CDR3 is TGTGCCAGCAGCGGATCCACAGGGGGCGGGTACGAGCAGTACTTC.

The chain combines TRBV12-3 or TRBV12-4 with TRBJ2-3; D remains ambiguous. CDR3 length equals 14 residues. V was clipped by 1 base and J by 6 bases, with 11 bases between them. CDR3 protein: CASSLEVSGDTQYF. The CDR3 DNA reads as TGTGCCAGCAGTTTAGAAGTTTCTGGCGATACGCAGTATTTT.

V and J are TRBV20-1 and TRBJ1-1, with D hard to call. This CDR3 contains 11 residues. The germline CDR1 and CDR2 sequences are DFQATT and SNEGSKA (reference sequence). CDR3 protein: CSPSVGTEAFF. The CDR3 region has the DNA TGCAGCCCCTCGGTCGGCACTGAAGCTTTCTTT.

Of note for this clonotype: One end of the junction does not line up with germline, which may come from a read error. This chain uses TRBV10-3 with TRBJ2-2; 7 nucleotides line up with TRBD2. This CDR3 is built from 15 residues. Germline CDR1 is ENHRY and CDR2 is SYGVKD. The CDR3: CAISAQGGRPGELSF. The CDR3 DNA reads as TGTGCCATCAGCGCCCAGGGAGGGAGGCCCGGGGAGCTGTCTTTT.

Sample share makes this clonotype medium-sized. The chain combines TRBV4-1 with TRBJ2-7; 7 bases line up with TRBD1. Germline-derived CDR1 and CDR2 are MGHRA and YSYEKL. After removal of 2 bases from V and 5 bases from J, the junction contained 9 bases not matched to a gene. CDR3 length: 15 amino acids. The CDR3 DNA reads TGCGCCAGCAGCCAAATTGACAGGGTTTTCCACGAGCAGTACTTC. It translates to CASSQIDRVFHEQYF.

This clonotype was seen many times. This sequence joins TRBV6-6 and TRBJ1-2, with D perhaps matching TRBD1 (6 bases). V shed 6 bases and J shed 6 bases, with 17 bases lying between them. Germline V gene lookup returns CDR1 MNHNY and CDR2 SVGAGI (reference sequence). CDR3 length equals 14 residues. The CDR3 region has the DNA TGTGCCAGCAGAAGATACGGGACATCAGATGGCTACACCTTC. Amino acid sequence: CASRRYGTSDGYTF.

Only a few counts were recorded for this clonotype. The chain is built from TRBV12-3 or TRBV12-4 and TRBJ1-1, with 7 bases matching TRBD1. This CDR3 region has 14 residues. Trimming removed 5 bases from V and 2 bases from J; junction bases left unmatched: 5. Written as DNA, the CDR3 is TGTGCCAGCAGTCCCCAGGGGGAAAACACTGAAGCTTTCTTT. Protein: CASSPQGENTEAFF.

This clonotype was seen only a few times. V is TRBV15 and J is TRBJ1-1; a weak D match, TRBD1 (6 bases). The V gene lost 3 bases and the J gene lost 7 bases, with 12 bases spanning the gap. The CDR3 is 13 residues long. Germline V gene sequence: CDR1 LNHNV, CDR2 YYDKDF (reference sequence). The CDR3 loop is CATSSPTGYEAFF. The CDR3 nucleotides are TGTGCCACCAGCAGTCCCACAGGGTATGAAGCTTTCTTT.

The V call is TRBV7-8, the J call TRBJ1-1; TRBD1 matches 10 bases. The J segment lost 3 bases and the V segment lost 5 bases, leaving 15 bases of the junction unmatched. The germline CDR1 and CDR2 sequences are SGHVS and FQNEAQ. The CDR3 is made up of 18 amino acids. The CDR3 DNA follows: TGTGCCAGCAGCGGCCGACCTACTCGGGACAGGGGACACACTGAAGCTTTCTTT. This gives the protein CASSGRPTRDRGHTEAFF.

In this sample, this clonotype turned up once. The conserved phenylalanine or tryptophan is not found at the CDR3 terminus, so this likely reflects a read error. The rearrangement uses TRBV6-2 or TRBV6-3 and TRBJ1-1; D ambiguous. The V gene's germline CDR1 is MNHEY and CDR2 SVGEGT. Trimming removed 2 bases at V and 0 bases at J, with 25 bases between. This CDR3 has 20 residues. The CDR3 DNA follows: TGTGCCAGCAGTTACCCGACCCCTGGTGGTACGCTAATTATGAACACTGAAGCTTTCTCT. Protein: CASSYPTPGGTLIMNTEAFS.

The genes are TRBV9 and TRBJ2-7, with 9 bases lining up with TRBD2. Unmatched junction bases numbered 1, after V lost 0 bases and J lost 0 bases. CDR1 SGDLS and CDR2 YYNGEE come from the germline V gene. This CDR3 region has 15 residues. The CDR3 DNA reads TGTGCCAGCAGCGTAGGGACTAGCGACTCCTACGAGCAGTACTTC. This gives the protein CASSVGTSDSYEQYF.

This clonotype was seen many times. The V gene is TRBV12-3 or TRBV12-4, the J gene TRBJ2-2, with D perhaps TRBD1 or TRBD2 (5 bases each). Deletions cut 6 bases from V and 4 bases from J, with 15 bases between. This CDR3 spans 15 amino acids. The CDR3 is CASSASIGTTGELFF. CDR3 DNA sequence: TGTGCCAGCAGCGCCTCGATCGGGACCACCGGGGAGCTGTTTTTT.

This chain joins TRBV7-6 and TRBJ1-2, with a possible D match to TRBD1 (5 bases). V lost 2 bases, J lost 5 bases, and 18 bases lay in between. Germline CDR1 SGHVS, CDR2 FNYEAQ. The CDR3 extends over 16 amino acids. This CDR3 is CASSLYPSVGPYGYTF. The DNA of the CDR3 is TGTGCCAGCAGCTTATATCCGTCGGTGGGACCGTATGGCTACACCTTC.